This TCR beta chain was found in a study of cytomegalovirus exposure and HLA in healthy donors. Study observations and caveats: Reports described diagnosis of cytomegalovirus status by the classifier as highly specific and sensitive.

Among the 120 or so subjects of the validation cohort, separate from the approximately 700-subject first cohort, were the donors. Trimming removed 0 bases at V and 4 bases at J, with 10 bases between. Germline-derived CDR1 and CDR2 are SGHRS and YFSETQ. This CDR3 is built from 14 residues. Method: immunoSEQ multiplex PCR; TCRdb's copy keeps in-frame clones and lacks some. The sample lists a few hundred thousand clones, 88% seen once, with approximately 0.95% in the top ten. As for this clone: Its antigen remains unknown.

The chain joins TRBV5-1 to TRBJ1-2; the D gene is possibly TRBD1 (6 bases). Source material: PBMCs. The sequence came from a man aged 30 to 39 in good health and CMV-seronegative. CDR3 DNA: TGCGCCAGCAGCTTGGTGGACAGACTCTATGGCTACACCTTC. It specifies CASSLVDRLYGYTF.